A selection of T cell receptor beta chains follows, all from one sample in a study of blood T cell repertoires in COVID-19. Produced via immunoSEQ multiplex PCR; TCRdb's table is partial and in-frame only. Here the sample spans some 97,000 clones, 90% being singletons. The material sequenced was peripheral blood. The receptors derive from a man aged 45-65 years with acute or convalescent COVID-19. The CDR3 runs from the conserved cysteine through the conserved F or W. The D gene is left open where the match is weak. The size field is filled for only some rows; it gives once, few, many or a size class.

>TRBV19|TRBD1|TRBJ1-2|.
TGTGCCAGTACCCGGACAGGGGACATCCGGCATGATGGCTACACCTTC
CASTRTGDIRHDGYTF
>TRBV5-1|TRBD1|TRBJ1-1|.
TGCGCCAGCAGCAACAATGACAGGGCATTAGGCACTGAAGCTTTCTTT
CASSNNDRALGTEAFF
>TRBV6-6|TRBD1|TRBJ1-1|.
TGTGCCAGCAGGGGACAGGGTTTGGGACCAAACACTGAAGCTTTCTTT
CASRGQGLGPNTEAFF
>TRBV6-5|.|TRBJ2-1|once
TGTGCCAGCAGTTACCCAAACAATGAGCAGTTCTTC
CASSYPNNEQFF
>TRBV4-1|.|TRBJ1-1|.
TGCGCCAGCAGCCAAGATCCCCTGAGACGACAGCAGCTAAACACTGAAGCTTTCTTT
CASSQDPLRRQQLNTEAFF
>TRBV10-1|TRBD2|TRBJ2-2|.
TGCGCCAGCAGTTCCGGGACTAGCGGGAACACCGGGGAGCTGTTTTTT
CASSSGTSGNTGELFF
>TRBV2|TRBD1|TRBJ2-7|.
TGTGCCAGCAGTCTGGGGACAGGGGGCGCTCGGCAGTACTTC
CASSLGTGGARQYF
>TRBV2|.|TRBJ2-7|.
TGTGCCAGCAGTGGGCACAACTTC
CASSGHNF
>TRBV29-1|.|TRBJ2-7|once
TGCAGCGTTGCAGAAGGACTCACATACGAGCAGTACTTC
CSVAEGLTYEQYF
>TRBV5-5|.|TRBJ2-6|.
TGTGCCAGCAGCTTTGGGAGCTCTGGGGCCAACGTCCTGACTTTC
CASSFGSSGANVLTF
>TRBV4-1|.|TRBJ1-2|.
TGCGCCAGCAGCCAAGGTGGGGGCGCGACTATAGGCGGCTACACCTTC
CASSQGGGATIGGYTF
>TRBV29-1|.|TRBJ2-1|once
TGCAGCGTTGGCAAGCAACGAACCTACAATGAGCAGTTCTTC
CSVGKQRTYNEQFF